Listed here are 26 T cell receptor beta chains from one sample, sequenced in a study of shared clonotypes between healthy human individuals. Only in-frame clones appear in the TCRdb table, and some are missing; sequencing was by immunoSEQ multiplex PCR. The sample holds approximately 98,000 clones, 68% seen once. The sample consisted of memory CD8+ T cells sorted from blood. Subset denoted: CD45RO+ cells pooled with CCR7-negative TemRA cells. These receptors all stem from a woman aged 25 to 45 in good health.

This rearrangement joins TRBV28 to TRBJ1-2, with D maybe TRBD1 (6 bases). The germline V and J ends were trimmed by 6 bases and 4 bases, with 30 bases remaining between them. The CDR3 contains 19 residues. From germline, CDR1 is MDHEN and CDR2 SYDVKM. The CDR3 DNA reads TGTGCCAGCAGGGCCGGAATGGATGGGGGGCGCGAGGGTTCCTATGGCTACACCTTC. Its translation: CASRAGMDGGREGSYGYTF.

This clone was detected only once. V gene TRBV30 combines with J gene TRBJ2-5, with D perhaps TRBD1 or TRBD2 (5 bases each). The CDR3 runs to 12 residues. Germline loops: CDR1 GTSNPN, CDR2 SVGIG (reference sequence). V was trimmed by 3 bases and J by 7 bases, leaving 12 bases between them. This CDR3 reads CAWSKRGVTQYF. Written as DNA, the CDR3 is TGTGCCTGGAGCAAGAGGGGCGTGACCCAGTACTTC.

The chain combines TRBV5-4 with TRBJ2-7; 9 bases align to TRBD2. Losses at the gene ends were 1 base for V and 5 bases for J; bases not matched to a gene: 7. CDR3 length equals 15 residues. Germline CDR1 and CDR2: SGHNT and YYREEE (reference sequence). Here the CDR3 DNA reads TGTGCCAGCAGCTTGCCTAGCGGGAACCACCACGAGCAGTACTTC. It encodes CASSLPSGNHHEQYF.

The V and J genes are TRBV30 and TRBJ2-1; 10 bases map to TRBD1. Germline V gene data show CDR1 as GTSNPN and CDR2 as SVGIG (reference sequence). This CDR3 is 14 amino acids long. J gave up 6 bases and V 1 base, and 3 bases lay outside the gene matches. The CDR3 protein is CAWSGGTGVNEQFF. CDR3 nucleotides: TGTGCCTGGAGTGGCGGGACAGGGGTCAATGAGCAGTTCTTC.

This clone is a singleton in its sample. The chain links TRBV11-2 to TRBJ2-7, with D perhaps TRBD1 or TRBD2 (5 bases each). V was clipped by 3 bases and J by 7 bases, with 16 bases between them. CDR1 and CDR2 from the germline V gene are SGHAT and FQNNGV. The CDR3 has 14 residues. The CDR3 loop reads CASSFGAFILEQYF. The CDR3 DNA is TGTGCCAGCAGCTTCGGGGCATTTATCTTGGAGCAGTACTTC.

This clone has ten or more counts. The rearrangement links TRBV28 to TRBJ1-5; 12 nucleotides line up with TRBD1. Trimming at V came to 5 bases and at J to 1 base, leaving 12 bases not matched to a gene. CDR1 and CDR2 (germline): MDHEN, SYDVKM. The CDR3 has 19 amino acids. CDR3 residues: CASSRPGDRGRASNQPQHF. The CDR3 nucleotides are TGTGCCAGCAGTAGGCCGGGGGACAGGGGGCGGGCCAGCAATCAGCCCCAGCATTTT. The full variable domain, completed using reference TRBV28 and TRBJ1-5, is DVKVTQSSRYLVKRTGEKVFLECVQDMDHENMFWYRQDPGLGLRLIYFSYDVKMKEKGDIPEGYSVSREKKERFSLILESASTNQTSMYLCASSRPGDRGRASNQPQHFGDGTRLSIL.

The CDR3, as DNA: TGTGCCAGCAGCCAAGACGTATTCAGTGATGGGACGGAGTATGGCTACACCTTC. Amino acids: CASSQDVFSDGTEYGYTF. V usage is TRBV7-8 and J usage is TRBJ1-2; D perhaps matches TRBD1 (5 bases). The CDR3 is 18 amino acids. Deletions cut 5 bases from V and 5 bases from J, with 27 bases between. Germline V gene sequence: CDR1 SGHVS, CDR2 FQNEAQ.

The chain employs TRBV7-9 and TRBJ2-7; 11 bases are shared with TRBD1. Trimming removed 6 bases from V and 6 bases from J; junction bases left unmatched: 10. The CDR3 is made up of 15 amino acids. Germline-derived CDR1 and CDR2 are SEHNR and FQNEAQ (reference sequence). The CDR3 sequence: CASSQYGQGAREQYF. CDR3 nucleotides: TGTGCCAGCAGTCAATACGGACAGGGGGCTCGCGAGCAGTACTTC.

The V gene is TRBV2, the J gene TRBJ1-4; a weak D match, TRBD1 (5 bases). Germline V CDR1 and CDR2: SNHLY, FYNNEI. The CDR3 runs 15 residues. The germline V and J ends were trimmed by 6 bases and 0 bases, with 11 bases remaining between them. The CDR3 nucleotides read TGTGCCAGCAGCGGGACTCGAGCAACTAATGAAAAACTGTTTTTT. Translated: CASSGTRATNEKLFF.

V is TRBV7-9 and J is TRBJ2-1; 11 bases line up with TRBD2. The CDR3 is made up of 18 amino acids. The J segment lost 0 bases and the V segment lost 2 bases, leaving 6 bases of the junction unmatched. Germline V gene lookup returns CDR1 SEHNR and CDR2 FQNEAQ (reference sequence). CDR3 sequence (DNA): TGTGCCAGCAGCTTAACGTTACTAGCGGGAGACTCCTACAATGAGCAGTTCTTC. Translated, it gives CASSLTLLAGDSYNEQFF.

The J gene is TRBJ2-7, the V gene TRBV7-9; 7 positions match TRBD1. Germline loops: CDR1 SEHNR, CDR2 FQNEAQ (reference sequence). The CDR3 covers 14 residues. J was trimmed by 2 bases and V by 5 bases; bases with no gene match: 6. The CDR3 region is CASSQTGYPYEQYF. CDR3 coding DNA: TGTGCCAGCAGCCAGACAGGGTACCCCTACGAGCAGTACTTC.

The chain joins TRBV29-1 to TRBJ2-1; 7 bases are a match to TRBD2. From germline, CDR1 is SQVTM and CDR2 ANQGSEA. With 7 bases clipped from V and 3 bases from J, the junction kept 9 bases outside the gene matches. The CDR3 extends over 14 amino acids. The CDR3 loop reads CSGQRGGGYNEQFF. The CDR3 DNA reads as TGCAGCGGCCAGAGGGGCGGGGGCTACAATGAGCAGTTCTTC.

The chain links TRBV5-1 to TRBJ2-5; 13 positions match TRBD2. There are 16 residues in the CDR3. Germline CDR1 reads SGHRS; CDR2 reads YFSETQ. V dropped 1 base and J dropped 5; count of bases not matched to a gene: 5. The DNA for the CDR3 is TGCGCCAGCAGCTTGACTAGCGGGAGGGCCGGGGAGACCCAGTACTTC. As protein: CASSLTSGRAGETQYF.

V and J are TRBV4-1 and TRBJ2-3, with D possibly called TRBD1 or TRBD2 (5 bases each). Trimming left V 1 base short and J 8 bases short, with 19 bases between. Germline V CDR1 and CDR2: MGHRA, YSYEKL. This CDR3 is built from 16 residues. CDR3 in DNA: TGCGCCAGCAGCCAAGCCTACTTTGGGGGAGCAAGTACGCAGTATTTT. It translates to CASSQAYFGGASTQYF.

The CDR3 reads CASTAGSDTQYF. CDR3 nucleotide sequence: TGTGCCAGCACGGCGGGCTCAGATACGCAGTATTTT. The chain recombines TRBV2 with TRBJ2-3; maybe TRBD2 (5 bases). The CDR3 is made up of 12 amino acids. V dropped 7 bases and J dropped 4 bases, with 9 bases sitting between them. In germline, CDR1 is SNHLY, CDR2 FYNNEI.

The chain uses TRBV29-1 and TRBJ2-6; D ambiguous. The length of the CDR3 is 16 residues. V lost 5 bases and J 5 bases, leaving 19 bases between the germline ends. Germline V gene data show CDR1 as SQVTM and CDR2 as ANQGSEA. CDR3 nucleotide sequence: TGCAGCGTTACTTTGTGCATACAAAGTCGGGCCAACGTCCTGACTTTC. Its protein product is CSVTLCIQSRANVLTF.

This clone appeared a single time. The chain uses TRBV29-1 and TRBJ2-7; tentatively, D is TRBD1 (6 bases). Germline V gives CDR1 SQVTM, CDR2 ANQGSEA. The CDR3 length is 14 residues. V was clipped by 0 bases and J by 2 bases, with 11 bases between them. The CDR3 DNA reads TGCAGCGTTGAAGAGCAGGGGCTGACCTACGAGCAGTACTTC. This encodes CSVEEQGLTYEQYF.

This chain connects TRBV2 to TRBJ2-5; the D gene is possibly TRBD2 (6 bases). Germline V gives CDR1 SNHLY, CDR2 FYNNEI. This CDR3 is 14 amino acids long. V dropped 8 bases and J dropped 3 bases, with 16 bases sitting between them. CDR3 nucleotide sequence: TGTGCCAGCGGAAGACTAGTGGGGAAAGAGACCCAGTACTTC. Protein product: CASGRLVGKETQYF.

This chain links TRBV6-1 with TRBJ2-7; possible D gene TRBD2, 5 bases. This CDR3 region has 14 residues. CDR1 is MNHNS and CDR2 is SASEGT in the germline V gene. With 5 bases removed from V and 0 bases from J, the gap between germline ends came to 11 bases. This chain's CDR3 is CASSLAESSYEQYF. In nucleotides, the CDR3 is TGTGCCAGCAGTCTAGCTGAGAGCTCCTACGAGCAGTACTTC.

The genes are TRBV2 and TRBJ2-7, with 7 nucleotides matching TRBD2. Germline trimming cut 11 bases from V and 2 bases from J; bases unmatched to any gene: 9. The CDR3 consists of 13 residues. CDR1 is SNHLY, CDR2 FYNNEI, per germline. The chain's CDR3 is CAFGSGVPYEQYF. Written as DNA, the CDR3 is TGTGCCTTCGGAAGCGGGGTCCCCTACGAGCAGTACTTC.

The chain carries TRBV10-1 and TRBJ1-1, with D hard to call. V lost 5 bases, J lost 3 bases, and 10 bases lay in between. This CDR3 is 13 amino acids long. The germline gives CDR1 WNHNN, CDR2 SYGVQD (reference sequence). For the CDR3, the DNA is TGCGCCAGCAGTAGAAACCGGGACACTGAAGCTTTCTTT. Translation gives CASSRNRDTEAFF.

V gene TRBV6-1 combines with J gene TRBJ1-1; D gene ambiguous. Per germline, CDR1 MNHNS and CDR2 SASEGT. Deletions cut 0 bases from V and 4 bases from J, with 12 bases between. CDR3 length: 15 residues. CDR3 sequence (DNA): TGTGCCAGCAGTGAAGCGCTGAGAGCGGGCACTGAAGCTTTCTTT. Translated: CASSEALRAGTEAFF.

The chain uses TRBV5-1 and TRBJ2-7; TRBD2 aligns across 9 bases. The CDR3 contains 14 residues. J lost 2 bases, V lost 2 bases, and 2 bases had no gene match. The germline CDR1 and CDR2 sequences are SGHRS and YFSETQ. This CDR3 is CASSLAGGAYEQYF. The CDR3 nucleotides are TGCGCCAGCAGCTTAGCGGGAGGCGCCTACGAGCAGTACTTC.

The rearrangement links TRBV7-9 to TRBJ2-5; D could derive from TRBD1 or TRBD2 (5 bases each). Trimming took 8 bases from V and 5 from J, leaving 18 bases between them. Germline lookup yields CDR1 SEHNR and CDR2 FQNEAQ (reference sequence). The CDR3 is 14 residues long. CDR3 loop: CASVDGGRWETQYF. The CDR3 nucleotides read TGTGCCAGCGTAGATGGGGGTCGGTGGGAGACCCAGTACTTC.

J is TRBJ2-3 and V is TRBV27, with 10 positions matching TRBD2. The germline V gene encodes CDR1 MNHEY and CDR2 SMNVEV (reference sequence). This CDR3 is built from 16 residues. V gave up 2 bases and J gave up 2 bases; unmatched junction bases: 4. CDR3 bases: TGTGCCAGCAGTTTAAGGGGACTAGCGTACACAGATACGCAGTATTTT. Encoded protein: CASSLRGLAYTDTQYF.

CDR3 nucleotides: TGTGCCAGCAGTGGCGCCGGGCCGCGCAATCAGCCCCAGCATTTT. As protein: CASSGAGPRNQPQHF. The chain carries TRBV25-1 and TRBJ1-5; D is undetermined. The CDR3 covers 15 residues. V was pared by 4 bases and J by 2 bases, with 12 bases between. Germline V gene data show CDR1 as MGHDK and CDR2 as SYGVNS.